The source of this TCR beta chain is a study of cytomegalovirus exposure and HLA in healthy donors. Germline assignment: CDR1 SGHDT and CDR2 YYEEEE. V was trimmed by 2 bases and J by 8 bases, leaving 8 bases between them. The CDR3 runs to 12 residues. The PCR employed 60 Vbeta primers together with 13 Jbeta primers. Sequencing was performed with immunoSEQ multiplex PCR; in TCRdb, only in-frame clones are kept and a portion is missing. The clone table shows 110,000 to 150,000 clones, with the ten largest holding under 2.5%. The sequenced sample was PBMCs. The chain links TRBV5-6 to TRBJ1-3; the D is unclear. The receptor's source is a woman aged 18-29 years in good health and CMV-seronegative. CDR3 loop: CASSLMADTIYF. The CDR3 nucleotides are TGTGCCAGCAGCTTAATGGCGGACACCATATATTTT.